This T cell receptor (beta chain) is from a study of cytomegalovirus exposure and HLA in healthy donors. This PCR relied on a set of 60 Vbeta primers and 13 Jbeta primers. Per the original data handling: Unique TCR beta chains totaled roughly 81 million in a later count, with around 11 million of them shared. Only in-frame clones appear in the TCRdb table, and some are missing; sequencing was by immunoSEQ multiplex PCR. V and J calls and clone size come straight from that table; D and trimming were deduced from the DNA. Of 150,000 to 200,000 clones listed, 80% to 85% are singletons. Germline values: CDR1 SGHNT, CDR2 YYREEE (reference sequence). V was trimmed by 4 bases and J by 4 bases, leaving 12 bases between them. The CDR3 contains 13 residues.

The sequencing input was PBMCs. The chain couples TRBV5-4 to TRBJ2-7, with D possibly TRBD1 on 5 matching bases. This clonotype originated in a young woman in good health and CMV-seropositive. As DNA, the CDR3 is TGTGCCAGCAGCCCAACAGCAGGGTACGAGCAGTACTTC. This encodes CASSPTAGYEQYF.